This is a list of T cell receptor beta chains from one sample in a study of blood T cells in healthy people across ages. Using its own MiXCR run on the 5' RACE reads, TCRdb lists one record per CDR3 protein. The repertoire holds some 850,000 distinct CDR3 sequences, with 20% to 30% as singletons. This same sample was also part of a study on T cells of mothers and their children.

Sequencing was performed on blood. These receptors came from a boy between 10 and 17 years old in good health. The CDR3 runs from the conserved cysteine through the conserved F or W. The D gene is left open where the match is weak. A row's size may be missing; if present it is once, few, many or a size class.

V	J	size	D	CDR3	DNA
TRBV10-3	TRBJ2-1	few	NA	CAISEGGAYNERFF	TGTGCCATCAGTGAAGGGGGGGCCTACAATGAGCGGTTCTTC
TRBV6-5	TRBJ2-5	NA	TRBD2	CASSSGGGALETQYF	TGTGCCAGCAGTTCTGGCGGGGGGGCCTTAGAGACCCAGTACTTC
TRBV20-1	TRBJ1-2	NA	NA	CSARMTRETPYGYTF	TGCAGTGCTAGAATGACCAGGGAGACCCCCTATGGCTACACCTTC
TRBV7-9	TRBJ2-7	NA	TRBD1	CASSHPDRAYYEQYF	TGTGCCAGCAGCCATCCGGACAGGGCCTACTACGAGCAGTACTTC
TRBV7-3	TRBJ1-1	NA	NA	CASSQDIYTEAFF	TGTGCCAGCAGTCAAGACATCTACACTGAAGCTTTCTTT
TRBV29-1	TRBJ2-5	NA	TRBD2	CSVAGAGGPVKETQYF	TGCAGCGTTGCGGGGGCGGGGGGCCCTGTAAAAGAGACCCAGTACTTC
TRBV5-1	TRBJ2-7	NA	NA	CASSLYPDASYEQYF	TGCGCCAGCAGCTTGTACCCTGATGCCTCCTACGAGCAGTACTTC
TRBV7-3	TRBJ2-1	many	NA	CASSLTIGGEQFF	TGTGCCAGCAGCTTAACGATCGGAGGGGAGCAGTTCTTC
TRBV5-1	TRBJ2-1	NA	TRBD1	CASSFWDRGLSYNEQFF	TGCGCCAGCAGCTTCTGGGACAGGGGCCTCTCCTACAATGAGCAGTTCTTC
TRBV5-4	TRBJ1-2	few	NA	CASSPGLFSYGYIF	TGTGCCAGCAGCCCGGGACTTTTCTCCTATGGCTACATCTTC
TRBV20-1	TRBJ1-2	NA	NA	CSARPVGGYTF	TGCAGTGCTAGACCCGTCGGGGGCTACACCTTC
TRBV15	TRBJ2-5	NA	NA	CATSRDLEAQYF	TGTGCCACCAGCAGAGATCTGGAGGCCCAGTACTTC
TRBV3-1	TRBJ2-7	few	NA	CASSQGPGMSSYEQYF	TGTGCCAGCAGCCAAGGACCGGGCATGAGCTCCTACGAGCAGTACTTC
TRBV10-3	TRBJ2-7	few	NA	CAISQTVTYEQYF	TGTGCCATCAGCCAGACAGTTACCTACGAGCAGTACTTC
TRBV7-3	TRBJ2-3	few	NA	CASSQGGSRTDTQYF	TGTGCCAGCAGCCAAGGGGGGTCCCGCACAGATACGCAGTATTTT
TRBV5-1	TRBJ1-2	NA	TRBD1	CASSPGPGQGDGYGYTF	TGCGCCAGCAGCCCGGGGCCGGGACAGGGGGACGGCTATGGCTACACCTTC
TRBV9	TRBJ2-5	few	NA	CASSVGPGRETQYF	TGTGCCAGCAGCGTAGGGCCGGGTCGAGAGACCCAGTACTTC
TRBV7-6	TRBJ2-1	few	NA	CASGLEVGTSSYNEQFF	TGTGCCAGCGGCTTAGAAGTAGGAACAAGCTCCTACAATGAGCAGTTCTTC
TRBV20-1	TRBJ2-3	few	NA	CSAPMALLGTDTQYF	TGCAGTGCTCCTATGGCCCTCCTGGGCACAGATACGCAGTATTTT
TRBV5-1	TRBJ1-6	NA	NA	CASSLGQSYNSPLHF	TGCGCCAGCAGCTTGGGACAGTCCTATAATTCACCCCTCCACTTT
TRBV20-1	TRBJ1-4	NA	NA	CSVERNEKLFF	TGCAGCGTAGAACGCAATGAAAAACTGTTTTTT
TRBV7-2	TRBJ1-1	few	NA	CASRPQGSTEAFF	TGTGCCAGCAGACCCCAGGGGAGCACTGAAGCTTTCTTT
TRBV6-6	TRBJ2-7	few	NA	CASSSLRQTYEQYF	TGTGCCAGCAGCTCCCTCCGGCAGACCTACGAGCAGTACTTC
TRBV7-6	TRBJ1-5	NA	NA	CASSLKPGEGPQPQHF	TGTGCCAGCAGCTTAAAGCCAGGGGAAGGCCCTCAGCCCCAGCATTTT
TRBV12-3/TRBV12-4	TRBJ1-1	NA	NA	CASSLQSGGSGAFF	TGTGCCAGCAGTTTACAGTCGGGTGGCAGTGGCGCTTTCTTT
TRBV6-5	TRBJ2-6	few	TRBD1	CASRGTEYANVLTF	TGTGCCAGCAGGGGGACAGAGTACGCCAACGTCCTGACTTTC
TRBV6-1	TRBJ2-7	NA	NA	CASSDIRDGNSYEQYF	TGTGCCAGCAGTGACATCCGGGACGGGAACTCCTACGAGCAGTACTTC
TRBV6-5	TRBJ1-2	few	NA	CASSAAGYGYTF	TGTGCCAGCAGCGCCGCCGGTTATGGCTACACCTTC
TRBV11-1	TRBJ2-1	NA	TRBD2	CASSSGLLNEQFF	TGTGCCAGCAGCTCGGGACTATTGAATGAGCAGTTCTTC
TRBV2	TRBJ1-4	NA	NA	CASSPRSYEKLFF	TGTGCCAGCAGTCCCAGGTCCTATGAAAAACTGTTTTTT
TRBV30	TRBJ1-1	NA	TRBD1	CARNQGGNTEAFF	TGTGCCCGCAATCAGGGGGGAAACACTGAAGCTTTCTTT
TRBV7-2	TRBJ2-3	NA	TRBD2	CASRSGGYPDTQYF	TGTGCCAGCAGATCGGGGGGGTACCCAGATACGCAGTATTTT
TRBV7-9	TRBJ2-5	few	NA	CASSPPGAVQETQYF	TGCGCCAGCAGCCCTCCGGGGGCCGTCCAAGAGACCCAGTACTTC
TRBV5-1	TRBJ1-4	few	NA	CASSLAGANEKLFF	TGCGCCAGCAGCTTGGCAGGAGCGAATGAAAAACTGTTTTTT
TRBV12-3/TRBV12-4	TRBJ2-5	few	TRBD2	CASSPLAGGETQYF	TGTGCCAGCAGTCCCTTAGCGGGGGGGGAGACCCAGTACTTC
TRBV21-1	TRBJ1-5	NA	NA	CASSKRRPGQGIVGNQPQHF	TGTGCCAGCAGCAAAAGGAGGCCGGGACAGGGAATTGTGGGCAATCAGCCCCAGCATTTT
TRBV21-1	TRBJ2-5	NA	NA	CASSNRGQRETQYF	TGTGCCAGCAGCAACAGGGGGCAACGTGAGACCCAGTACTTC
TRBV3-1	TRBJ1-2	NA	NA	CASSPYLRQDPNYGYTF	TGTGCCAGCAGCCCCTACCTTCGGCAGGATCCTAACTATGGCTACACCTTC